This T cell receptor (beta chain) is drawn from a study of T-cell reconstitution after alpha-beta-depleted transplantation in children. With 4 bases removed from V and 3 bases from J, the gap between germline ends came to 13 bases. Germline loops: CDR1 SQVTM, CDR2 ANQGSEA. The CDR3 is made up of 13 amino acids. Using unique molecular identifiers, the investigators prepared the TCRbeta library. From the PCR reads, TCRdb called clonotypes with MiXCR, one entry per CDR3 protein. The data show 200,000 to 300,000 distinct CDR3 sequences, with roughly 26% seen just once and approximately 2.5% held by the top ten. A remark on this clonotype: Its antigen remains unknown.

Study-level points and caveats: Some patients showed high day-60 TCRbeta diversity, which derived from surviving recipient T cells and thymic progenitors. Two months or so post-transplant, alpha-beta T cells reportedly derived from several hundred expanded graft clones. T-cell numbers and diversity one year post-transplant derived largely from freshly generated T cells.

Sequenced here: PBMCs, sampled before TCRalphabeta/CD19-depleted stem cell transplant. The J gene is TRBJ2-7, the V gene TRBV29-1; D remains unclear. This TCR came from a girl aged 2-10 years with Fanconi anemia, due to receive a stem cell transplant. CDR3 amino acids: CSVANISGYEQYF. DNA of the CDR3: TGCAGCGTTGCAAACATTTCGGGCTACGAGCAGTACTTC.